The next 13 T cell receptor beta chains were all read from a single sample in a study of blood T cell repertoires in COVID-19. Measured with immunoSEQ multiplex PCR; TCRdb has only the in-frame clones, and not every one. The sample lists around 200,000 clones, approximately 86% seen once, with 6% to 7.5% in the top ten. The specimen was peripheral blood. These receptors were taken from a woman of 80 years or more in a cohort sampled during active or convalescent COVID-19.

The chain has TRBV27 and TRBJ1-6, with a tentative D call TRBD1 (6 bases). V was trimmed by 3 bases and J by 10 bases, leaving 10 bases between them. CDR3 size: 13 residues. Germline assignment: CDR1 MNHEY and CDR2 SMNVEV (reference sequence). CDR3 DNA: TGTGCCAGCAGTTTCAGGGGCCGATCACCCCTCCACTTT. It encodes CASSFRGRSPLHF.

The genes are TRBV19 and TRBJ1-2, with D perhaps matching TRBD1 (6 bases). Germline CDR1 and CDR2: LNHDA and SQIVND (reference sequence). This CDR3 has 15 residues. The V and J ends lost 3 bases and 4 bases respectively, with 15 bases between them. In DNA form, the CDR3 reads TGTGCCAGTAGTATTTATCTACAGGGCCGCTATGGCTACACCTTC. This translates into CASSIYLQGRYGYTF.

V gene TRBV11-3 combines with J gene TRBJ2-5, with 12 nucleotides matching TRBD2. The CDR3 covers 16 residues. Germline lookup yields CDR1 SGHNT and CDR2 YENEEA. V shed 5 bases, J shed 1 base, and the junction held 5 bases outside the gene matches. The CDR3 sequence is CASSLGLAGTQETQYF. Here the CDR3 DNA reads TGTGCCAGCAGCCTTGGACTAGCGGGGACCCAAGAGACCCAGTACTTC.

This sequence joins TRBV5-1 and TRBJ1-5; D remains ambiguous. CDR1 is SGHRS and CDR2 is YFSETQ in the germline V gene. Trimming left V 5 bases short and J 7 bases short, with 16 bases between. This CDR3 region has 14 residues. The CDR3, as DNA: TGCGCCAGCAGTTACGACTCCGTCGACCAGCCCCAGCATTTT. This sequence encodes CASSYDSVDQPQHF.

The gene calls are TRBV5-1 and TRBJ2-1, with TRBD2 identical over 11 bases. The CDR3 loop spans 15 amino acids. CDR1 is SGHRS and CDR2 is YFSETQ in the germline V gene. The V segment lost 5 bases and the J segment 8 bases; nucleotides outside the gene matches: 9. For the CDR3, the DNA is TGCGCCAGCAGAATTACTAGCGGGAGATCGGATGAGCAGTTCTTC. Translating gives CASRITSGRSDEQFF.

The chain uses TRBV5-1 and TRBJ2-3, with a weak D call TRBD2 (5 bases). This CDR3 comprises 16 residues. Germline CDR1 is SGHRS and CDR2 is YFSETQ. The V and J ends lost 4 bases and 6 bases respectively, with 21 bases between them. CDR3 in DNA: TGCGCCAGCAGCGGAGAAAGCGGCCCCGTGCCGGATACGCAGTATTTT. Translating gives CASSGESGPVPDTQYF. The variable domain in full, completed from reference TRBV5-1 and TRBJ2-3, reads KAGVTQTPRYLIKTRGQQVTLSCSPISGHRSVSWYQQTPGQGLQFLFEYFSETQRNKGNFPGRFSGRQFSNSRSEMNVSTLELGDSALYLCASSGESGPVPDTQYFGPGTRLTVL.

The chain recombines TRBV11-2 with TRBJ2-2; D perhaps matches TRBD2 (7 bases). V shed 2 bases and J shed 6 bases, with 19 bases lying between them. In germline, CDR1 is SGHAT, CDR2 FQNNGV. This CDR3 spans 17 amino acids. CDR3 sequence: CASSLSKGGAPPGELFF. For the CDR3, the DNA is TGTGCCAGCAGCTTATCCAAGGGGGGGGCTCCCCCCGGGGAGCTGTTTTTT.

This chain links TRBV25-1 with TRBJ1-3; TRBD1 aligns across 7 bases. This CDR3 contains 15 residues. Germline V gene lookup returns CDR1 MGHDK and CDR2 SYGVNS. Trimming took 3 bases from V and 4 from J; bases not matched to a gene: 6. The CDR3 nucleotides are TGTGCCAGCAGTGATACAGGGGCGGGAGGAAACACCATATATTTT. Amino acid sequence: CASSDTGAGGNTIYF.

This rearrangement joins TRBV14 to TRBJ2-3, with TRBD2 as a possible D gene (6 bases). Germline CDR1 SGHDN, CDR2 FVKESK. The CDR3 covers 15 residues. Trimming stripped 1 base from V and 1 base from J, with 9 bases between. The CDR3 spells CASSQGASGTDTQYF. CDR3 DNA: TGTGCCAGCAGCCAAGGGGCTAGCGGCACAGATACGCAGTATTTT.

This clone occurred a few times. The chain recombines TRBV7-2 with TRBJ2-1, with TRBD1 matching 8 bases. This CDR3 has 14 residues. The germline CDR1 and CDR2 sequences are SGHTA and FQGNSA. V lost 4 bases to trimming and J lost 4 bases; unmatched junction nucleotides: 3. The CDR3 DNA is TGTGCCAGCAGCTCCAGGGGGCTATACAATGAGCAGTTCTTC. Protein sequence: CASSSRGLYNEQFF.

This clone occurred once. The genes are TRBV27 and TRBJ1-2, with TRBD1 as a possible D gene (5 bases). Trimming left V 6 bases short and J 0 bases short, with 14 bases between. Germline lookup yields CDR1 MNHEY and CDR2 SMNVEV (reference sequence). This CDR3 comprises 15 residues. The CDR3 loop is CASSRGTGPNYGYTF. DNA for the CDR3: TGTGCCAGCAGCCGCGGGACGGGTCCTAACTATGGCTACACCTTC.

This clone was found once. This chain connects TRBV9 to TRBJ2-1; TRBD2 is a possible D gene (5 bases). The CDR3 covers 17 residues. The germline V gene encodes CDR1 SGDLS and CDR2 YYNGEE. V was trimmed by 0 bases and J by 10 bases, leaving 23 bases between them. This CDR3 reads CASSVGGSGKLGIEQFF. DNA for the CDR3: TGTGCCAGCAGCGTAGGTGGATCGGGGAAATTGGGAATCGAGCAGTTCTTC.

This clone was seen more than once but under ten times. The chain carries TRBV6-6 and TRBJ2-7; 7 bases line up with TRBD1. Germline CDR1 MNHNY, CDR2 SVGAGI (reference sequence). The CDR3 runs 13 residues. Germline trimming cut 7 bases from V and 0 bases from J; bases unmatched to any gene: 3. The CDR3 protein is CASTRDSSYEQYV. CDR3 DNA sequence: TGTGCCAGCACTCGGGACAGCTCCTACGAGCAGTACGTC.